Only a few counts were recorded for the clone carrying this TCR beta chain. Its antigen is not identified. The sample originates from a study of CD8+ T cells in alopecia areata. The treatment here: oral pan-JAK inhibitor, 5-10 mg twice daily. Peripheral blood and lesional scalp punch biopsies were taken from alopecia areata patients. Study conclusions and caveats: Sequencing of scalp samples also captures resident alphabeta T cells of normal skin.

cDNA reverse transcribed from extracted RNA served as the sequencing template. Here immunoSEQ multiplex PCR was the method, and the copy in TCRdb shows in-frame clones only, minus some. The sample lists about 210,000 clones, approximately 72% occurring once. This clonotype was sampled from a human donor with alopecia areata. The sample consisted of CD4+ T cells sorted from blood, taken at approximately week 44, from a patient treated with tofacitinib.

The CDR3: CSATNRVGPTEAFF. Here the CDR3 DNA reads TGCAGCGCTACCAATCGCGTGGGTCCGACTGAAGCTTTCTTT. V and J are TRBV29-1 and TRBJ1-1; D uncertain. Trimming removed 7 bases at V and 5 bases at J, with 20 bases between. The germline V gene encodes CDR1 SQVTM and CDR2 ANQGSEA. The CDR3 runs 14 residues.